A single sample gave rise to the 19 T cell receptor beta chains below, sequenced in a study of TIL therapy for anti-PD-1-resistant metastatic lung cancer. The immunoSEQ assay was v3. The table came from immunoSEQ multiplex PCR; TCRdb's copy has only in-frame clones and leaves some out. This sample has under 35,000 clones, with 74% found just once. Time point reported: pre-treatment sample, taken before nivolumab and TIL therapy. The sample was blood, taken at baseline. The receptors derive from a woman aged 30 to 85 with non-small cell lung cancer.

This clone has a handful of counts. The chain couples TRBV7-9 to TRBJ1-1, with a tentative D call TRBD1 (6 bases). Trimming pared 7 bases from V and 2 bases from J, leaving 14 bases between. Germline CDR1 reads SEHNR; CDR2 reads FQNEAQ (reference sequence). There are 14 residues in the CDR3. CDR3 DNA: TGTGCCAGCAACGGATTGGGGGCCAACACTGAAGCTTTCTTT. Amino acid sequence: CASNGLGANTEAFF.

The CDR3 bases are TGTGCCAGCAGCCTGATAGGTTCACAGGGAACAAGGGGCTACACCTTC. Its protein product is CASSLIGSQGTRGYTF. V and J are TRBV11-2 and TRBJ1-2; weak D call: TRBD1 (6 bases). The V end lost 5 bases, the J end lost 8 bases, and 24 bases lay between the germline ends. In germline, CDR1 is SGHAT, CDR2 FQNNGV. CDR3 size: 16 residues.

This chain connects TRBV7-6 to TRBJ2-3, with TRBD2 matching 7 bases. V was pared by 1 base and J by 4 bases, with 2 bases of the junction left unmatched. The CDR3 loop spans 14 amino acids. CDR1 is SGHVS and CDR2 is FNYEAQ in the germline V gene. The CDR3 region is CASSLVGLADTQYF. The DNA of the CDR3 is TGTGCCAGCAGCTTAGTTGGACTAGCAGATACGCAGTATTTT.

This clone was recorded a few times. V is TRBV7-8 and J is TRBJ1-1, with D unclear. CDR1 SGHVS and CDR2 FQNEAQ come from the germline V gene. CDR3 size: 13 residues. V lost 4 bases and J 3 bases, leaving 9 bases between the germline ends. CDR3 sequence (DNA): TGTGCCAGCAGCTCTAGTGAGGACACTGAAGCTTTCTTT. This codes for CASSSSEDTEAFF.

This chain connects TRBV7-8 to TRBJ2-1, with 8 bases fitting TRBD1. Germline CDR1 and CDR2: SGHVS and FQNEAQ. The V segment lost 3 bases and the J segment 5 bases; nucleotides outside the gene matches: 6. This CDR3 is built from 15 residues. Written as DNA, the CDR3 is TGTGCCAGCAGCTTCGGCACAGGGGGTAACAATGAGCAGTTCTTC. Translating it yields CASSFGTGGNNEQFF.

The chain carries TRBV6-6 and TRBJ2-5; D is possibly TRBD1 (5 bases). The CDR3 totals 14 residues. Trimming pared 2 bases from V and 7 bases from J, leaving 14 bases between. The germline gives CDR1 MNHNY, CDR2 SVGAGI (reference sequence). This CDR3 is CASSYAQGSGTQYF. In nucleotides, the CDR3 is TGTGCCAGCAGTTACGCCCAGGGCTCGGGGACCCAGTACTTC.

The chain uses TRBV27 and TRBJ2-1; D unresolved. This CDR3 comprises 13 residues. Trimming pared 3 bases from V and 6 bases from J, leaving 9 bases between. Germline CDR1 and CDR2: MNHEY and SMNVEV (reference sequence). DNA for the CDR3: TGTGCCAGCAGTTTTGTAGTATCCAATGAGCAGTTCTTC. As protein: CASSFVVSNEQFF.

The sample holds a few counts of this clone. The chain employs TRBV27 and TRBJ1-5; D call uncertain. V was shortened by 3 bases and J by 5 bases, with 8 bases between the two germline ends. The CDR3 runs to 13 residues. Looked up from germline, CDR1 is MNHEY and CDR2 is SMNVEV (reference sequence). DNA of the CDR3: TGTGCCAGCAGTTTGCGGCGCGATCAGCCCCAGCATTTT. It translates to CASSLRRDQPQHF.

The V gene is TRBV11-2, the J gene TRBJ2-1; D might be TRBD2 (6 bases). Per germline, CDR1 SGHAT and CDR2 FQNNGV. The CDR3 consists of 17 residues. V lost 1 base, J lost 0 bases, and 13 bases lay in between. CDR3 DNA sequence: TGTGCCAGCAGCTTAGCGGCGGGACGGAGCTCCTACAATGAGCAGTTCTTC. It codes for CASSLAAGRSSYNEQFF.

V and J are TRBV11-2 and TRBJ2-1; D call uncertain. The CDR3 is made up of 14 amino acids. Germline loops: CDR1 SGHAT, CDR2 FQNNGV. With 0 bases removed from V and 6 bases from J, the gap between germline ends came to 9 bases. CDR3 amino acids: CASSLEGTGNEQFF. The CDR3 DNA reads TGTGCCAGCAGCTTAGAGGGTACGGGCAATGAGCAGTTCTTC.

The chain employs TRBV15 and TRBJ1-2; D gene unclear. Looked up from germline, CDR1 is LNHNV and CDR2 is YYDKDF (reference sequence). Trimming pared 0 bases from V and 8 bases from J, leaving 10 bases between. This CDR3 has 13 residues. As DNA, the CDR3 is TGTGCCACCAGCAGAGATATAGGGTTCGGCTACACCTTC. Translation gives CATSRDIGFGYTF. The complete variable domain, with remaining parts taken from reference TRBV15 and TRBJ1-2, reads DAMVIQNPRYQVTQFGKPVTLSCSQTLNHNVMYWYQQKSSQAPKLLFHYYDKDFNNEADTPDNFQSRRPNTSFCFLDIRSPGLGDTAMYLCATSRDIGFGYTFGSGTRLTVV.

The V and J genes are TRBV14 and TRBJ2-3; TRBD1 agrees at 9 bases. V gave up 3 bases and J gave up 1 base; unmatched junction bases: 2. The CDR3 consists of 15 residues. CDR1 and CDR2 from the germline V gene are SGHDN and FVKESK. CDR3 region: CASSQGTGRTDTQYF. As DNA, the CDR3 is TGTGCCAGCAGCCAGGGGACAGGGCGCACAGATACGCAGTATTTT.

The rearrangement joins TRBV7-2 to TRBJ2-7; D call uncertain. The V gene lost 3 bases and the J gene lost 0 bases, with 0 bases spanning the gap. The CDR3 extends over 11 amino acids. Germline assignment: CDR1 SGHTA and CDR2 FQGNSA. CDR3 nucleotides: TGTGCCAGCAGCTTCTCCTACGAGCAGTACTTC. It specifies CASSFSYEQYF.

The count of this clone is one. The chain links TRBV5-1 to TRBJ2-3; possible D gene TRBD1, 6 bases. The CDR3 length is 14 residues. The germline V and J ends were trimmed by 1 base and 4 bases, with 10 bases remaining between them. CDR1 is SGHRS, CDR2 YFSETQ, per germline. DNA for the CDR3: TGCGCCAGCAGCTTGCAGGGGCCCGCAGATACGCAGTATTTT. Translating it yields CASSLQGPADTQYF. Combining the CDR3 with reference TRBV5-1 and TRBJ2-3 gives the whole variable domain KAGVTQTPRYLIKTRGQQVTLSCSPISGHRSVSWYQQTPGQGLQFLFEYFSETQRNKGNFPGRFSGRQFSNSRSEMNVSTLELGDSALYLCASSLQGPADTQYFGPGTRLTVL.

This rearrangement joins TRBV27 to TRBJ2-7; D remains unclear. Germline V gene sequence: CDR1 MNHEY, CDR2 SMNVEV (reference sequence). The CDR3 has 11 residues. The V and J ends lost 2 bases and 4 bases respectively, with 3 bases between them. DNA of the CDR3: TGTGCCAGCAGTTTAGGATACGAGCAGTACTTC. Its protein is CASSLGYEQYF.

The chain has TRBV4-1 and TRBJ2-2; a possible D gene is TRBD1 (6 bases). This CDR3 has 15 residues. Germline loops: CDR1 MGHRA, CDR2 YSYEKL. V was clipped by 5 bases and J by 7 bases, with 17 bases between them. The CDR3 nucleotides read TGCGCCAGCAGCGGTCGGACAGAGCGACTCGGGGAGCTGTTTTTT. This translates into CASSGRTERLGELFF.

The CDR3 coding sequence is TGTGCCAGCAGCTTTTTGGTTCAAGAGACCCAGTACTTC. As protein: CASSFLVQETQYF. V is TRBV5-5 and J is TRBJ2-5; D is uncertain. The V end was cut by 2 bases, the J end by 2 bases, with 7 bases between. In germline, CDR1 is SGHKS, CDR2 YYEKEE (reference sequence). This CDR3 is 13 amino acids long.

This clone was observed once. The V gene is TRBV11-1, the J gene TRBJ2-5; D gene unclear. CDR1 SGHAT and CDR2 FQDESV come from the germline V gene (reference sequence). Deletions cut 5 bases from V and 5 bases from J, with 6 bases between. CDR3 length: 11 amino acids. The CDR3, as DNA: TGTGCCAGCAGCATAGGGGAGACCCAGTACTTC. This codes for CASSIGETQYF.

This clone was counted between two and nine times. The gene calls are TRBV27 and TRBJ1-5; 8 positions match TRBD1. The CDR3 length is 14 residues. The V gene's germline CDR1 is MNHEY and CDR2 SMNVEV (reference sequence). Losses at the gene ends were 6 bases for V and 7 bases for J; bases not matched to a gene: 8. DNA for the CDR3: TGTGCCAGCAGCCCAGGGGGCTCTAGGCAGCCCCAGCATTTT. It codes for CASSPGGSRQPQHF.